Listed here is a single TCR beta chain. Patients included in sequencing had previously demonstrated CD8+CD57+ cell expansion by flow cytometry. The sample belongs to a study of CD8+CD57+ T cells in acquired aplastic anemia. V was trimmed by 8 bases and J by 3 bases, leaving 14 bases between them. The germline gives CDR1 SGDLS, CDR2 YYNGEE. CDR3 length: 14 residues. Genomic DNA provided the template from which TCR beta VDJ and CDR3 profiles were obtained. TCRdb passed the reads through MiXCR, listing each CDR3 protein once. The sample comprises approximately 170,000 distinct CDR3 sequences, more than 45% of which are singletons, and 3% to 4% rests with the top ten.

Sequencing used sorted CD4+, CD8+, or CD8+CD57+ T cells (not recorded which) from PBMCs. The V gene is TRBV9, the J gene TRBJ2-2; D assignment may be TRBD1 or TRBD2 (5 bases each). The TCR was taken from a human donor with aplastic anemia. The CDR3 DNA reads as TGTGCCAGTAGGCAGGGACCTTACACCGGGGAGCTGTTTTTT. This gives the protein CASRQGPYTGELFF.